The 10 T cell receptor beta chains below were found in one sample sequenced in a study of vaccination and CD4 T cells after COVID-19. Treatment in this sample: roughly 10-day PBMC culture with coronavirus spike peptide pools or control peptides (ViraFEST assay). Scientists ran DNA taken from cultured CD4+ T cells through the Oncomine TCR Beta short-read assay for sequencing. TCRdb processed the PCR reads anew with MiXCR; each CDR3 protein has one entry. Here the sample spans 14,000 to 15,000 distinct CDR3 sequences, less than 75% being singletons. For these TCRs, the target antigens are not known. Specimen: CD4+ T cells from blood, cultured in vitro. All receptors derive from a human donor who had recovered from COVID-19.

This clonotype was detected only a few times. This chain links TRBV6-1 with TRBJ1-5; D might be TRBD1 (6 bases). Germline loops: CDR1 MNHNS, CDR2 SASEGT. This CDR3 spans 17 amino acids. V was cut by 6 bases and J by 4 bases, with 22 bases left in between. CDR3 protein: CASSAPKGQGRNQPQHF. The CDR3 DNA reads TGTGCCAGCAGCGCCCCGAAGGGGCAGGGGCGGAATCAGCCCCAGCATTTT.

This chain uses TRBV27 with TRBJ2-5; no clear D gene. V gave up 5 bases and J gave up 3 bases, with 10 bases separating them. The CDR3 loop spans 13 amino acids. Germline CDR1 reads MNHEY; CDR2 reads SMNVEV (reference sequence). The CDR3 DNA reads as TGTGCCAGCAGTCCCCAGCAGAAAGAGACCCAGTACTTC. Protein product: CASSPQQKETQYF.

The chain recombines TRBV6-1 with TRBJ2-1; TRBD2 matches 7 bases. Germline CDR1 and CDR2: MNHNS and SASEGT. This CDR3 is 14 amino acids long. V dropped 7 bases and J dropped 2; count of bases not matched to a gene: 5. CDR3 amino acids: CASNSAGAYNEQFF. The CDR3 DNA sequence: TGTGCCAGCAACTCGGCGGGAGCCTACAATGAGCAGTTCTTC.

The chain carries TRBV28 and TRBJ1-2; the match to TRBD1 covers 9 bases. Germline V gene lookup returns CDR1 MDHEN and CDR2 SYDVKM. The trim removed 4 bases at V and 5 bases at J, leaving 5 bases unmatched. This CDR3 has 14 residues. The CDR3 coding sequence is TGTGCCAGCAGTTCTTACGACAGGGGGTATGGCTACACCTTC. This sequence encodes CASSSYDRGYGYTF.

The rearrangement joins TRBV20-1 to TRBJ2-7; D ambiguous. Trimming removed 4 bases at V and 2 bases at J, with 3 bases between. CDR3 length: 10 amino acids. The germline gives CDR1 DFQATT, CDR2 SNEGSKA (reference sequence). CDR3 region: CSAKTYEQYF. The CDR3 nucleotides read TGCAGTGCTAAGACCTACGAGCAGTACTTC.

This sequence joins TRBV19 and TRBJ2-2; 11 bases fit TRBD2. Germline CDR1 reads LNHDA; CDR2 reads SQIVND (reference sequence). The junction had 8 bases not matched to a gene; V was cut back by 6 bases and J by 5 bases. The CDR3 sequence is 16 residues long. CDR3 in amino acids: CASRSSASGRTGELFF. For the CDR3, the DNA is TGTGCCAGTAGGAGTTCGGCTAGCGGGAGGACCGGGGAGCTGTTTTTT.

This chain links TRBV7-2 with TRBJ1-5; D is undetermined. V gave up 5 bases and J gave up 0 bases, with 11 bases separating them. CDR1 is SGHTA and CDR2 is FQGNSA in the germline V gene. This CDR3 has 15 residues. The CDR3 bases are TGTGCCAGCAGCCAAAGACATAATAGCAATCAGCCCCAGCATTTT. Translation: CASSQRHNSNQPQHF.

This sequence joins TRBV6-1 and TRBJ2-2; 10 nucleotides agree with TRBD2. This CDR3 comprises 15 residues. J gave up 5 bases and V 7 bases, and 7 bases lay outside the gene matches. CDR1 MNHNS and CDR2 SASEGT come from the germline V gene. Written as DNA, the CDR3 is TGTGCCAGCAATTTAGCGGGAGGTCGGACCGGGGAGCTGTTTTTT. Translating it yields CASNLAGGRTGELFF.

This clonotype was detected once. The genes are TRBV19 and TRBJ2-7; D tentatively reads TRBD1 or TRBD2 (5 bases each). The CDR3 contains 15 residues. CDR1 is LNHDA, CDR2 SQIVND, per germline (reference sequence). V was cut by 4 bases and J by 2 bases, with 15 bases left in between. In DNA, the CDR3 is TGTGCCAGTAGTAACACCGGGACCTTCACCTACGAGCAGTACTTC. Protein sequence: CASSNTGTFTYEQYF.

The chain uses TRBV20-1 and TRBJ2-7; D tentatively reads TRBD1 or TRBD2 (5 bases each). Germline values: CDR1 DFQATT, CDR2 SNEGSKA (reference sequence). Trimming cost V 5 bases and J 6 bases, with 20 bases left between them. The CDR3 is 14 amino acids. CDR3 DNA sequence: TGCAGTGCTGGGAGATCGACGCCGGGGCCCGAGCAGTACTTC. As protein: CSAGRSTPGPEQYF.